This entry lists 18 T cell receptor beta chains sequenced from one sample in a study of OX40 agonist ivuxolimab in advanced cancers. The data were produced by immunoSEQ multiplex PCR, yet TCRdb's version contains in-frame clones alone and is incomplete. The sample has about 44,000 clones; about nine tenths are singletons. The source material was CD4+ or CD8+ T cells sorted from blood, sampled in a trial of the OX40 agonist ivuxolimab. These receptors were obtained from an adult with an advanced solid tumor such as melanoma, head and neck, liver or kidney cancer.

This CDR3 is CASSSSFASGKYEQYF. CDR3 DNA: TGCGCCAGCAGCTCCAGTTTCGCTAGCGGGAAATACGAGCAGTACTTC. The chain links TRBV4-3 to TRBJ2-7; 9 bases align to TRBD2. With 5 bases clipped from V and 4 bases from J, the junction kept 12 bases outside the gene matches. The CDR3 is made up of 16 amino acids. CDR1 is LGHNA and CDR2 is YSLEER in the germline V gene.

The CDR3 nucleotides are TGTGCCAGCAGTCAGACACAAAGGGGGACTGAAGCTTTCTTT. Protein sequence: CASSQTQRGTEAFF. The gene calls are TRBV6-5 and TRBJ1-1, with D possibly being TRBD1 (6 bases). CDR1 and CDR2 from the germline V gene are MNHEY and SVGAGI. CDR3 length: 14 amino acids. The V and J ends lost 5 bases and 5 bases respectively, with 15 bases between them.

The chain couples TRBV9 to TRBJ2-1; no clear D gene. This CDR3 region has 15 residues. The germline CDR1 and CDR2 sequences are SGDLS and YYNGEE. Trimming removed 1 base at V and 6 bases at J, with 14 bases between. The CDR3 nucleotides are TGTGCCAGCAGCGTAATCGGTGGTTACGGCAATGAGCAGTTCTTC. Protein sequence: CASSVIGGYGNEQFF.

The CDR3 here is CASSIKGGSGTEAFF. CDR3 coding DNA: TGTGCCAGTAGTATCAAGGGGGGCTCGGGGACTGAAGCTTTCTTT. The chain uses TRBV19 and TRBJ1-1; a possible D gene is TRBD1 (6 bases). V lost 3 bases to trimming and J lost 5 bases, with 16 bases between them. The CDR3 is 15 amino acids. Germline V gene lookup returns CDR1 LNHDA and CDR2 SQIVND (reference sequence).

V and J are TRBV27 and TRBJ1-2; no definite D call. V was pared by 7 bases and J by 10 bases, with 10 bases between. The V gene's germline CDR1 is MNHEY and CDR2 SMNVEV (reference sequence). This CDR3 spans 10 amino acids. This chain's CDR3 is CASKRDFYTF. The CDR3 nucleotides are TGTGCCAGCAAAAGAGACTTCTACACCTTC.

This CDR3 is CASSSSGSPYEQYF. CDR3 in DNA: TGTGCCAGCAGTTCCAGCGGGAGTCCCTACGAGCAGTACTTC. The chain carries TRBV9 and TRBJ2-7, with 8 bases identical to TRBD2. Germline-derived CDR1 and CDR2 are SGDLS and YYNGEE. The ends lost 5 bases at V and 2 bases at J; junction bases unmatched: 6. The CDR3 runs 14 residues.

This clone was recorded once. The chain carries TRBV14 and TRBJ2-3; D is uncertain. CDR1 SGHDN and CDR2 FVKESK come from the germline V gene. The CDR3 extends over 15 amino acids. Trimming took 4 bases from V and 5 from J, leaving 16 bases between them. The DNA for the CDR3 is TGTGCCAGCAGCCTCTCCCAGGCATGGGGAGATACGCAGTATTTT. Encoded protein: CASSLSQAWGDTQYF.

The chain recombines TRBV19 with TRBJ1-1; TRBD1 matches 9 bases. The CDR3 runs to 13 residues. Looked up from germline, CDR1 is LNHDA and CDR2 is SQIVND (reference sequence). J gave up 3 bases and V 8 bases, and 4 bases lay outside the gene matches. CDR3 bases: TGTGCCAGTTCCCGGGACAGGGACACTGAAGCTTTCTTT. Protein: CASSRDRDTEAFF.

The CDR3 DNA sequence: TGTGCCAGCAGCCACGGGGCCAGTTACGAGCAGTACTTC. This codes for CASSHGASYEQYF. V usage is TRBV6-6 and J usage is TRBJ2-7, with D perhaps matching TRBD1 or TRBD2 (5 bases each). V lost 6 bases, J lost 4 bases, and 13 bases lay in between. This CDR3 is 13 amino acids long. Germline CDR1 MNHNY, CDR2 SVGAGI (reference sequence).

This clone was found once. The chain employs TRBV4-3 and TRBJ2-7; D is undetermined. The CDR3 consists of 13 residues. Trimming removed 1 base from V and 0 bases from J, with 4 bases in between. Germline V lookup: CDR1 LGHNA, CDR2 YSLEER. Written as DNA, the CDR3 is TGCGCCAGCAGCCAAGCTACCTCCTACGAGCAGTACTTC. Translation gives CASSQATSYEQYF.

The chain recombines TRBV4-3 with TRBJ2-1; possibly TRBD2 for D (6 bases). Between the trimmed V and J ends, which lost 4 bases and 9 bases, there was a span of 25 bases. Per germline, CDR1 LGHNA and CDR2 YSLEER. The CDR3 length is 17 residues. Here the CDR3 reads CASSPAPPGLGGFEQFF. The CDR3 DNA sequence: TGCGCCAGCAGCCCCGCGCCCCCGGGACTTGGGGGTTTTGAGCAGTTCTTC.

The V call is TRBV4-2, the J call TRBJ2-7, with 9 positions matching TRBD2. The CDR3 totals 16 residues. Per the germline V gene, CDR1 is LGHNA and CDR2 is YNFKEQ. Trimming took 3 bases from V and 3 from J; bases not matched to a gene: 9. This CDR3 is CASSHTVAGEVYEQYF. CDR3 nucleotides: TGTGCCAGCAGCCACACAGTAGCGGGAGAGGTCTACGAGCAGTACTTC.

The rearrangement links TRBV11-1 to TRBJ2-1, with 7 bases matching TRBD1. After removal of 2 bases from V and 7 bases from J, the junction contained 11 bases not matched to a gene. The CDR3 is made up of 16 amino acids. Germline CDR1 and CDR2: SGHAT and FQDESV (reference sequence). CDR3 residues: CASSLRLATGRNEQFF. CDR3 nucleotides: TGTGCCAGCAGCTTAAGGTTAGCGACAGGGCGAAATGAGCAGTTCTTC.

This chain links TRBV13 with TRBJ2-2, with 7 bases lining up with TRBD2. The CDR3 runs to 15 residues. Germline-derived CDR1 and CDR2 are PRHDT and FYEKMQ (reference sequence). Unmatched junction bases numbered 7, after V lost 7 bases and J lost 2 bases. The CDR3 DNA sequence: TGTGCCAGCAACTTTGGGGGACTAAACACCGGGGAGCTGTTTTTT. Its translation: CASNFGGLNTGELFF. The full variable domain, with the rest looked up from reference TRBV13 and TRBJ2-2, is AAGVIQSPRHLIKEKRETATLKCYPIPRHDTVYWYQQGPGQDPQFLISFYEKMQSDKGSIPDRFSAQQFSDYHSELNMSSLELGDSALYFCASNFGGLNTGELFFGEGSRLTVL.

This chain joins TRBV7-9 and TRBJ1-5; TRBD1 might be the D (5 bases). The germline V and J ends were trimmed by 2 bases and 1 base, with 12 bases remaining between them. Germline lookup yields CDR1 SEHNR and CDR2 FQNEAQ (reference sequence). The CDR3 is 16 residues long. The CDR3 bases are TGTGCCAGCAGCTTATATCCCAGGGAAAGCAATCAGCCCCAGCATTTT. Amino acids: CASSLYPRESNQPQHF. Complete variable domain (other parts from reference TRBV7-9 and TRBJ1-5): DTGVSQNPRHKITKRGQNVTFRCDPISEHNRLYWYRQTLGQGPEFLTYFQNEAQLEKSRLLSDRFSAERPKGSFSTLEIQRTEQGDSAMYLCASSLYPRESNQPQHFGDGTRLSIL.

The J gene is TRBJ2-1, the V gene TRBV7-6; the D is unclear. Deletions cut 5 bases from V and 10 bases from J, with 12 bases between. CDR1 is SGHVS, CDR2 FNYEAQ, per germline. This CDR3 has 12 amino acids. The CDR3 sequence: CASSGVGPEQFF. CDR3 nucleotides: TGTGCCAGCAGCGGGGTTGGCCCCGAGCAGTTCTTC. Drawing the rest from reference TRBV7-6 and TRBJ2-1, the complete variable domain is GAGVSQSPRYKVTKRGQDVALRCDPISGHVSLYWYRQALGQGPEFLTYFNYEAQQDKSGLPNDRFSAERPEGSISTLTIQRTEQRDSAMYRCASSGVGPEQFFGPGTRLTVL.

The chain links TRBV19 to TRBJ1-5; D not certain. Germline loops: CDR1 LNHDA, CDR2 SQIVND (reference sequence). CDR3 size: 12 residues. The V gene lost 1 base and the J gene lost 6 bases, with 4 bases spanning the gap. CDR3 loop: CASSIGAQPQHF. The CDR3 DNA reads TGTGCCAGTAGTATAGGGGCTCAGCCCCAGCATTTT. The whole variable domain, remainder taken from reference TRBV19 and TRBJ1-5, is DGGITQSPKYLFRKEGQNVTLSCEQNLNHDAMYWYRQDPGQGLRLIYYSQIVNDFQKGDIAEGYSVSREKKESFPLTVTSAQKNPTAFYLCASSIGAQPQHFGDGTRLSIL.

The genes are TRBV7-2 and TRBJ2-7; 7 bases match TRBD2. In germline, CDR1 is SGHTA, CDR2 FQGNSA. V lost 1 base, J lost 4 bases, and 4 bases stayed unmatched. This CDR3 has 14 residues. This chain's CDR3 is CASSLGLADYEQYF. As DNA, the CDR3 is TGTGCCAGCAGCTTAGGGCTAGCGGATTACGAGCAGTACTTC.